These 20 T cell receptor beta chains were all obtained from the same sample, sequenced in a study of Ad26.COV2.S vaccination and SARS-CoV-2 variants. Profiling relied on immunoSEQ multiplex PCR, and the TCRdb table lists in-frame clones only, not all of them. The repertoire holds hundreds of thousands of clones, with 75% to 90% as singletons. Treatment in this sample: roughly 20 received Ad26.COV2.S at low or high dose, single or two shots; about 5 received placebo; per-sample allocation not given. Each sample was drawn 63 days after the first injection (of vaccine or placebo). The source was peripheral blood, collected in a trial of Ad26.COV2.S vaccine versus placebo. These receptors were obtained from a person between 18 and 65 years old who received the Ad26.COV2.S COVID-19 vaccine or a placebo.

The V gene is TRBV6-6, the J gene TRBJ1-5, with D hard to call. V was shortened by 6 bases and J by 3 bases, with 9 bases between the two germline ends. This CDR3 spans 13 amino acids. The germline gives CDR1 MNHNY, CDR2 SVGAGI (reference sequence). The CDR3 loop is CASREGPNQPQHF. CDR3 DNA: TGTGCCAGCAGGGAGGGCCCCAATCAGCCCCAGCATTTT.

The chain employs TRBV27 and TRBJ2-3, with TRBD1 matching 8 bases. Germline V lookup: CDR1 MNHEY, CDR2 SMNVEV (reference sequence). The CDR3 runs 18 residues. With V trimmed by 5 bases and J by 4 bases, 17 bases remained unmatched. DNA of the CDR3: TGTGCCAGCAGTCTGCGACAGGGGCCCTTCGTCTTATCAGATACGCAGTATTTT. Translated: CASSLRQGPFVLSDTQYF.

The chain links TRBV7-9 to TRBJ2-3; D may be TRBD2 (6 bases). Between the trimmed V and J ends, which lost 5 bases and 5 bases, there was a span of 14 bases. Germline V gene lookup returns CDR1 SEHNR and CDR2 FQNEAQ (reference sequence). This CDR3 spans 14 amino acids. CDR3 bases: TGTGCCAGCAGCGACAGACTAGGTGTAGATACGCAGTATTTT. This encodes CASSDRLGVDTQYF.

The CDR3 DNA reads TGTGCCAGCAGCCCCGGGGGATTCTACGAGCAGTACTTC. Translating it yields CASSPGGFYEQYF. The V gene is TRBV7-9, the J gene TRBJ2-7; D is possibly TRBD2 (6 bases). The length of the CDR3 is 13 residues. Per the germline V gene, CDR1 is SEHNR and CDR2 is FQNEAQ (reference sequence). V was pared by 5 bases and J by 3 bases, with 11 bases between.

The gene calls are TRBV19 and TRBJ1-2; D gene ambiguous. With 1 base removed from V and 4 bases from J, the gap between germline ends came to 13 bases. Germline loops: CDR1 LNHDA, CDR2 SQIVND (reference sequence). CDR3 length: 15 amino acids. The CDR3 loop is CASSIGAEGSYGYTF. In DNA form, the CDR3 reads TGTGCCAGTAGTATAGGTGCAGAGGGCTCCTATGGCTACACCTTC.

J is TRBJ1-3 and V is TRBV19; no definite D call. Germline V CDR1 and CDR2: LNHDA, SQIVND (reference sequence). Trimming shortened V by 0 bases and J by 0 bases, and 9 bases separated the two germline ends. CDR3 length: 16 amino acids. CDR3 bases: TGTGCCAGTAGTATAGATGTGCGATTCTCTGGAAACACCATATATTTT. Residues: CASSIDVRFSGNTIYF.

In DNA, the CDR3 is TGTGCCAGCAGCCCCGAGGCTATGCCTGGAAACACCATATATTTT. This encodes CASSPEAMPGNTIYF. V usage is TRBV11-2 and J usage is TRBJ1-3; D is unresolved. This CDR3 comprises 15 residues. Germline V gene data show CDR1 as SGHAT and CDR2 as FQNNGV. Trimming shortened V by 5 bases and J by 2 bases, and 13 bases separated the two germline ends.

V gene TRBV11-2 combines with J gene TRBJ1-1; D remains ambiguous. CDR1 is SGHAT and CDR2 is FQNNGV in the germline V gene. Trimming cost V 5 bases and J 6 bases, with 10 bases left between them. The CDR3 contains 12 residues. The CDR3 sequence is CASSRLGAEAFF. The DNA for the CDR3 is TGTGCCAGCAGCCGACTGGGCGCTGAAGCTTTCTTT.

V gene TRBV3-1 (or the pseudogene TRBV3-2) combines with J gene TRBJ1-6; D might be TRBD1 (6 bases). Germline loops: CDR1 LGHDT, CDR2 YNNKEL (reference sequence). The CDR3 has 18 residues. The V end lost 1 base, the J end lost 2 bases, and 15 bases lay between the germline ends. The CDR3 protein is CASSQGPWGGPYNSPLHF. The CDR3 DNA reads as TGTGCCAGCAGCCAAGGACCATGGGGGGGGCCCTATAATTCACCCCTCCACTTT.

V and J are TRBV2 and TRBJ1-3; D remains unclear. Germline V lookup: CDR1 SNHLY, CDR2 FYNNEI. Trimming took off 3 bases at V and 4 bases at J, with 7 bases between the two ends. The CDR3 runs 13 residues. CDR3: CASSDLGGNTIYF. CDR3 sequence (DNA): TGTGCCAGCAGTGATCTCGGGGGAAACACCATATATTTT.

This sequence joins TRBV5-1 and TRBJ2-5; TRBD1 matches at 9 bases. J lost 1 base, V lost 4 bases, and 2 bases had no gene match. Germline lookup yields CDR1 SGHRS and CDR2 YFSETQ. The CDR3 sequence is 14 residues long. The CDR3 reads CASSQDRGQETQYF. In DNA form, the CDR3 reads TGCGCCAGCAGCCAGGACAGGGGCCAAGAGACCCAGTACTTC.

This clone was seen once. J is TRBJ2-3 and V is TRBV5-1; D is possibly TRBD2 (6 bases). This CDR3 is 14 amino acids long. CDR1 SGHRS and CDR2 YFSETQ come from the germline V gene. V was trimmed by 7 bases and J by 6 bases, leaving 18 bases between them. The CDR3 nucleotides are TGCGCCAGCGGACGGGGCGGGACGACGGATACGCAGTATTTT. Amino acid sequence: CASGRGGTTDTQYF.

As DNA, the CDR3 is TGTGCCACCAGTGATCACCATCGCAGAAACGGGCCTTACAATGAGCAGTTCTTC. This sequence encodes CATSDHHRRNGPYNEQFF. The rearrangement joins TRBV24-1 to TRBJ2-1; D is ambiguous. CDR1 and CDR2 (germline): KGHDR, SFDVKD. Trimming left V 3 bases short and J 4 bases short, with 21 bases between. This CDR3 is 18 amino acids long.

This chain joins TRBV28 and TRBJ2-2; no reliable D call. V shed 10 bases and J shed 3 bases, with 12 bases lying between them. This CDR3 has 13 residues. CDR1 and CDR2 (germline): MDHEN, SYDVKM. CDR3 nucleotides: TGTGCCACGATGCTTGGGGACACCGGGGAGCTGTTTTTT. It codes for CATMLGDTGELFF.

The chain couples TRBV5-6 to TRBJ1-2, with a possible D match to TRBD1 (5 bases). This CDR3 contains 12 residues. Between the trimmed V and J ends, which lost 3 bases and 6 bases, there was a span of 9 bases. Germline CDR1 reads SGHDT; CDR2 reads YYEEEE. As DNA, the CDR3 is TGTGCCAGCAGCTATGACAGAGATGGCTACACCTTC. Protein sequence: CASSYDRDGYTF.

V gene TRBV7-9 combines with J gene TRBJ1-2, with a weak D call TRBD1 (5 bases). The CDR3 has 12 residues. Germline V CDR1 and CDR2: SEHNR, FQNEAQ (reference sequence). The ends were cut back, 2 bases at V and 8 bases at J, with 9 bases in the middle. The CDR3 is CASSLTTGGYTF. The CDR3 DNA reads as TGTGCCAGCAGCTTAACAACAGGCGGCTACACCTTC.

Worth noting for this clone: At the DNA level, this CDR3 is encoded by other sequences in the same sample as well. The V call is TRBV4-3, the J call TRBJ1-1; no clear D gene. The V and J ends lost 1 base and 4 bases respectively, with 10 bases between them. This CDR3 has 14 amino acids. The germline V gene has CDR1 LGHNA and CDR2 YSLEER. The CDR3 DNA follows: TGCGCCAGCAGCCAAGGAGGATGGGCCACTGAAGCTTTCTTT. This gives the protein CASSQGGWATEAFF.

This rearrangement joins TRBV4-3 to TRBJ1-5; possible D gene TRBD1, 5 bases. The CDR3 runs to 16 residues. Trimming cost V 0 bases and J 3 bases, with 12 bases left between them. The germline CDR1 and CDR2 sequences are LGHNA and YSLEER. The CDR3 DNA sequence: TGCGCCAGCAGCCAAGATTGGGGGGTCTCCAATCAGCCCCAGCATTTT. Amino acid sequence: CASSQDWGVSNQPQHF.

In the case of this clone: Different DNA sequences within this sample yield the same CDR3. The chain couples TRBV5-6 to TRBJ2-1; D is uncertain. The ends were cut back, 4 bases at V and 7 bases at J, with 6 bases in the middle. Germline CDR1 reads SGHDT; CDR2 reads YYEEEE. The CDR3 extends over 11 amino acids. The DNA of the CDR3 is TGTGCCAGCAGCCTCAGTAATGAGCAGTTCTTC. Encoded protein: CASSLSNEQFF.

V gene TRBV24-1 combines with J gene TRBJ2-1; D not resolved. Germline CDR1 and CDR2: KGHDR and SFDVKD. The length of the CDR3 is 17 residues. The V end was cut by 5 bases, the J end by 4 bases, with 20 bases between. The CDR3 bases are TGTGCCACCAGTGCGTCAGCTCCGACACCAGATTACAATGAGCAGTTCTTC. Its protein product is CATSASAPTPDYNEQFF.